This T cell receptor (beta chain) emerged from a study of OX40 agonist ivuxolimab in advanced cancers. Clones were read by immunoSEQ multiplex PCR, and TCRdb kept only the in-frame ones, dropping some. This sample carries roughly 11,000 clones, about 75% of them seen once, and the ten largest clones take roughly 31%. This CDR3 is 15 amino acids long. V lost 6 bases and J lost 3; bases outside the gene matches: 8. The sequencing used CD4+ or CD8+ T cells sorted from blood, collected in a trial of the OX40 agonist ivuxolimab. V gene TRBV6-7 combines with J gene TRBJ1-5; TRBD1 aligns across 7 bases. TRBV6-7 is annotated as an ORF whose role is uncertain. The receptor was derived from an adult with an advanced solid tumor such as melanoma, head and neck, liver or kidney cancer. Here the CDR3 reads CASSPKGQFNQPQHF. Written as DNA, the CDR3 is TGTGCCAGCAGCCCGAAGGGACAGTTCAATCAGCCCCAGCATTTT.